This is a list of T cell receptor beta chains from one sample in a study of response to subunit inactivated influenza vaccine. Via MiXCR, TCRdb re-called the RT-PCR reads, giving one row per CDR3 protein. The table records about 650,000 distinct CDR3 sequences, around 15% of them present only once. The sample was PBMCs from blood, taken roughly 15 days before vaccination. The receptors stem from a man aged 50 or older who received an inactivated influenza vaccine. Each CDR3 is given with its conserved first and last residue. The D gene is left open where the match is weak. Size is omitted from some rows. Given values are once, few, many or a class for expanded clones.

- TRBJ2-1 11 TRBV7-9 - CASSFPNEQFF TGTGCCAGCAGCTTTCCCAATGAGCAGTTCTTC
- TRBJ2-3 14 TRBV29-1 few CSVDRRARSDTQYF TGCAGCGTTGACCGAAGGGCTAGATCAGATACGCAGTATTTT
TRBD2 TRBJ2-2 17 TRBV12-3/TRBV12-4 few CASSSPTSGKDTGELFF TGTGCCAGCAGTTCCCCGACTAGCGGGAAAGACACCGGGGAGCTGTTTTTT
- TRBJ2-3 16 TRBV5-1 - CASSRIYRGSADTQYF TGCGCCAGCAGCAGAATTTATCGGGGGTCCGCGGATACGCAGTATTTT
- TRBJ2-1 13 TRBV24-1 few CATSDVGFVEQFF TGTGCCACCAGTGACGTCGGCTTTGTCGAGCAGTTCTTC
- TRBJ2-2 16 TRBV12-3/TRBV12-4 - CASSLSRGSLTGELFF TGTGCCAGCAGTTTATCCAGGGGATCACTCACCGGGGAGCTGTTTTTT
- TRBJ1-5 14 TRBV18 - CATAEIYSNQPQHF TGTGCCACCGCAGAGATTTATAGCAATCAGCCCCAGCATTTT
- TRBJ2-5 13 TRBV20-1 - CSARDRLQETQYF TGCAGTGCTAGAGACAGACTCCAAGAGACCCAGTACTTC
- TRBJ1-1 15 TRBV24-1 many CATSDSQGRATEAFF TGTGCCACCAGTGATTCCCAGGGGCGCGCGACTGAAGCTTTCTTT
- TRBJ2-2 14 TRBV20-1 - CSARQGMNTGELFF TGCAGTGCTAGACAGGGGATGAACACCGGGGAGCTGTTTTTT
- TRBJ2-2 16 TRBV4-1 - CASSHPTGRGTGELFF TGCGCCAGCAGCCACCCGACAGGGAGGGGCACCGGGGAGCTGTTTTTT
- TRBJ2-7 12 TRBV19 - CASSIDDGVVYF TGTGCCAGTAGTATAGATGACGGGGTTGTGTACTTC
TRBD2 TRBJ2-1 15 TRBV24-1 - CATSETSGRAVEQFF TGTGCCACCAGTGAAACTAGCGGGAGGGCCGTTGAGCAGTTCTTC
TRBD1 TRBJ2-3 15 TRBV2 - CASRARDRGFDTQYF TGTGCCAGCAGGGCCCGGGACAGGGGGTTCGATACGCAGTATTTT
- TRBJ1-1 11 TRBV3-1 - CASSQGFEAFF TGTGCCAGCAGCCAAGGTTTTGAAGCTTTCTTT
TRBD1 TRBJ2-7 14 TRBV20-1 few CSARVPGGRYEQYF TGCAGTGCTAGAGTACCAGGGGGTCGGTACGAGCAGTACTTC
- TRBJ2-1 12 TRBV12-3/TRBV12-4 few CASMAGLDEQFF TGTGCCAGCATGGCTGGTTTGGATGAGCAGTTCTTC
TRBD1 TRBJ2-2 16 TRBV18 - CASSLTTGVNTGELFF TGTGCCAGCTCACTAACGACAGGGGTGAACACCGGGGAGCTGTTTTTT
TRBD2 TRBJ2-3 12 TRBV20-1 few CSAGWGGDTQYF TGCAGTGCTGGGTGGGGGGGGGATACGCAGTATTTT
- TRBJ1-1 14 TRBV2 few CASSEDPGWTEAFF TGTGCCAGCAGTGAGGATCCAGGGTGGACTGAAGCTTTCTTT
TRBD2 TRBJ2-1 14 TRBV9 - CASSVELAGGEQFF TGTGCCAGCAGCGTCGAACTAGCGGGAGGTGAGCAGTTCTTC
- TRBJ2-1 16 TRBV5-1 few CASSPGQLFTYNEQFF TGCGCCAGCAGCCCTGGACAGTTATTCACCTACAATGAGCAGTTCTTC
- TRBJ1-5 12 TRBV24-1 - CATSISNQPQHF TGTGCCACCAGTATCAGTAATCAGCCCCAGCATTTT
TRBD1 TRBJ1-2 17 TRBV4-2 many CASSQVIKDRGPDGYTF TGTGCCAGCAGCCAAGTAATCAAGGACAGGGGGCCAGATGGCTACACCTTC
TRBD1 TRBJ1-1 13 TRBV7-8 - CASSHTGGGEAFF TGTGCCAGCAGCCACACAGGGGGCGGAGAAGCTTTCTTT
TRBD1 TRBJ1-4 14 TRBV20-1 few CSARQGFGNEKLFF TGCAGTGCCAGACAGGGTTTCGGTAATGAAAAACTGTTTTTT
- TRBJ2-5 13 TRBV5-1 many CASSSTRGETQYF TGCGCCAGCAGCTCAACGCGTGGGGAGACCCAGTACTTC
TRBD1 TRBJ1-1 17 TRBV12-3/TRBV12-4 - CASSRTGGNLMNTEAFF TGTGCCAGCAGCCGGACAGGGGGGAACCTAATGAACACTGAAGCTTTCTTT
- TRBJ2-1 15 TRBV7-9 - CASSLVMASYNEQFF TGTGCCAGCAGCTTAGTTATGGCCTCTTACAATGAGCAGTTCTTC
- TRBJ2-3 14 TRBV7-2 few CASSLALGRDTQYF TGTGCCAGCAGCTTAGCGCTTGGGAGAGATACGCAGTATTTT
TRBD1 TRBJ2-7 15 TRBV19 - CASSEPGTVIHEQYF TGTGCCAGTAGTGAACCCGGGACAGTCATCCACGAGCAGTACTTC
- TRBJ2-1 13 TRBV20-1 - CSASSPSGNEQFF TGCAGTGCTAGTTCCCCGAGCGGTAATGAGCAGTTCTTC
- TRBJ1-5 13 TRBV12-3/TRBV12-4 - CASSFAQGQPQHF TGTGCCAGCAGTTTCGCCCAGGGACAGCCCCAGCATTTT
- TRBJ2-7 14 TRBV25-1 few CATTPVHSSYEQYF TGTGCCACCACCCCGGTTCACAGCTCCTACGAGCAGTACTTC
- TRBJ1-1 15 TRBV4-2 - CASSQELSRSTEAFF TGTGCCAGCAGCCAAGAGTTAAGTCGTAGCACTGAAGCTTTCTTT
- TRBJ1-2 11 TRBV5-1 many CASSQESGYTF TGCGCCAGCAGCCAAGAGAGTGGCTACACCTTC
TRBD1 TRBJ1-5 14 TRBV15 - CATSRGTGYQPQHF TGTGCCACCAGCAGGGGGACAGGATACCAGCCCCAGCATTTT
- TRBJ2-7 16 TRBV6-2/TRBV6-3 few CASSQGQRGISYEQYF TGTGCCAGCAGTCAGGGACAGCGGGGGATTTCCTACGAGCAGTACTTC
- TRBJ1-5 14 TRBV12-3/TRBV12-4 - CASSLGPFNQPQHF TGTGCCAGCAGTCTAGGCCCTTTCAATCAGCCCCAGCATTTT
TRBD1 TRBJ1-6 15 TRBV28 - CASSSGTGANSPLHF TGTGCCAGCAGTTCCGGGACAGGAGCCAATTCACCCCTCCACTTT
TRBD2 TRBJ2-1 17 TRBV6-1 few CASSVFLAGGPYNEQFF TGTGCCAGCAGTGTTTTTTTAGCGGGGGGGCCCTACAATGAGCAGTTCTTC
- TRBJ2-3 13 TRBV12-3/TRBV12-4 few CASSLLVTDTQYF TGTGCCAGCAGTTTACTAGTAACAGATACGCAGTATTTT
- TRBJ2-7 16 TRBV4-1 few CASSQDRAVSSYEQYF TGCGCCAGCAGCCAAGATAGGGCCGTCAGCTCCTACGAGCAGTACTTC
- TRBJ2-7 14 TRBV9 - CASSVGATSYEQYF TGTGCCAGCAGCGTAGGAGCCACCTCCTACGAGCAGTACTTC
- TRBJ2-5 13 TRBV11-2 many CASSLGFLGTQYF TGTGCCAGCAGCTTAGGTTTCCTTGGGACCCAGTACTTC
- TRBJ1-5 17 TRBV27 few CASSPRPPYYSNQPQHF TGTGCCAGCAGTCCCCGTCCACCCTATTATAGCAATCAGCCCCAGCATTTT
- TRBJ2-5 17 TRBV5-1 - CASSLFTGTRLRETQYF TGCGCCAGCAGCCTCTTTACCGGGACTCGATTACGAGAGACCCAGTACTTC
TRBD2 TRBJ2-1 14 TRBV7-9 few CASSLAPLAGEKSF TGTGCCAGCAGCTTAGCCCCACTAGCGGGAGAGAAGTCTTTC
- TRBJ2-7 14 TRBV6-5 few CASSYVGGAYEQYF TGTGCCAGCAGTTACGTAGGGGGGGCCTACGAGCAGTACTTC
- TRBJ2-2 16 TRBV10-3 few CAISEGRGTNTGELFF TGTGCCATCAGTGAGGGGCGGGGAACGAACACCGGGGAGCTGTTTTTT